The next 3 T cell receptor beta chains were all read from a single sample in a study of neurological immune-mediated disorders. TCRdb fed the 5' RACE reads into MiXCR, producing one record per CDR3 protein. The sample has tens of thousands of distinct CDR3 sequences; under 2% are singletons. The sequencing input was PBMCs. All receptors come from a woman in her 40s with multiple sclerosis.

This clonotype appeared many times. The rearrangement joins TRBV27 to TRBJ2-7; D tentatively fits TRBD1 or TRBD2 (5 bases each). The V end was cut by 3 bases, the J end by 6 bases, with 15 bases between. The CDR3 spans 14 residues. CDR1 and CDR2 from the germline V gene are MNHEY and SMNVEV (reference sequence). Here the CDR3 DNA reads TGTGCCAGCAGTTTGAGCAGGGAGAGCGGCGAGCAGTACTTC. Its translation: CASSLSRESGEQYF.

This clonotype has ten or more counts. The chain recombines TRBV5-1 with TRBJ2-3, with a tentative D call TRBD1 (6 bases). The CDR3 has 14 amino acids. Germline V gives CDR1 SGHRS, CDR2 YFSETQ. V was pared by 4 bases and J by 4 bases, with 13 bases between. This CDR3 is CASSQGIAPDTQYF. The CDR3 DNA reads as TGCGCCAGCAGCCAGGGGATAGCGCCAGATACGCAGTATTTT. Filled out from reference TRBV5-1 and TRBJ2-3, the complete variable domain reads KAGVTQTPRYLIKTRGQQVTLSCSPISGHRSVSWYQQTPGQGLQFLFEYFSETQRNKGNFPGRFSGRQFSNSRSEMNVSTLELGDSALYLCASSQGIAPDTQYFGPGTRLTVL.

The V call is TRBV18, the J call TRBJ2-3; D is uncertain. This CDR3 spans 12 amino acids. V shed 2 bases and J shed 4 bases, with 4 bases lying between them. The V gene's germline CDR1 is KGHSH and CDR2 LQKENI. CDR3 sequence: CASSPKADTQYF. Written as DNA, the CDR3 is TGTGCCAGCTCACCAAAGGCAGATACGCAGTATTTT.